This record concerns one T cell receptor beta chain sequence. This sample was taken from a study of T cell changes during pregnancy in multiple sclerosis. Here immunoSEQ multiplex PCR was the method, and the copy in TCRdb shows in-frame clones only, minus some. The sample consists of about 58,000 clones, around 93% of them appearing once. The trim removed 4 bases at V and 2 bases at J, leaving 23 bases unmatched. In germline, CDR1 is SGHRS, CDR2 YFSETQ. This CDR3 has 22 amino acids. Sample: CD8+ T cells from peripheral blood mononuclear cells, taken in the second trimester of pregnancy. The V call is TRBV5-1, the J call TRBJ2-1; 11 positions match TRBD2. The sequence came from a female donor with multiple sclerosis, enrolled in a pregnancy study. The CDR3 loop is CASSPYFKNLAGGLPTYNEQFF. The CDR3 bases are TGCGCCAGCAGCCCCTACTTTAAGAATCTAGCGGGAGGCCTCCCTACCTACAATGAGCAGTTCTTC.